The 8 T cell receptor beta chains in this list originate from one sample, sequenced in a study of shared clonotypes between healthy human individuals (dated by TCRdb to the early 2020s). The receptor library was made with the immunoSEQ multiplex PCR assay. TCRdb stores this immuneACCESS table with in-frame sequences only. Part of the clones is absent; in the studies checked, under half of the shortfall reflects unresolved V genes, and no reason is known for the rest. The sample yields about 1.1 million clones; 75% to 80% were counted once. Under 0.8% of the sample is held by the ten biggest clonotypes. Sequenced material: memory CD4+ T cells from PBMCs. Reading the label with the study, this specimen's cell subset or site is: CD45RA-negative fraction. These receptors all stem from a man aged 18 to 29 in good health. Some clones in this sample may be carry-over from other donors' samples.

The gene calls are TRBV25-1 and TRBJ2-7; D possibly corresponds to TRBD1 (6 bases). Trimming stripped 6 bases from V and 4 bases from J, with 13 bases between. CDR3 length: 13 amino acids. In germline, CDR1 is MGHDK, CDR2 SYGVNS. In nucleotides, the CDR3 is TGTGCCAGCAGCACCGGGCAGGGGTACGAGCAGTACTTC. This encodes CASSTGQGYEQYF.

The chain uses TRBV7-9 and TRBJ1-2; possible D gene TRBD1, 5 bases. The CDR3 consists of 13 residues. V lost 3 bases, J lost 8 bases, and 13 bases lay in between. The V gene's germline CDR1 is SEHNR and CDR2 FQNEAQ (reference sequence). The CDR3 DNA reads as TGTGCCAGCAGCTTGTATACTAGGGACGGCTACACCTTC. It encodes CASSLYTRDGYTF.

The J gene is TRBJ1-1, the V gene TRBV13; unclear D gene. There are 12 residues in the CDR3. Per germline, CDR1 PRHDT and CDR2 FYEKMQ (reference sequence). Trimming pared 1 base from V and 7 bases from J, leaving 7 bases between. DNA of the CDR3: TGTGCCAGCAGCTTAGTACGGGGTGAAGCTTTCTTT. This gives the protein CASSLVRGEAFF. Full variable domain (missing parts from reference TRBV13 and TRBJ1-1): AAGVIQSPRHLIKEKRETATLKCYPIPRHDTVYWYQQGPGQDPQFLISFYEKMQSDKGSIPDRFSAQQFSDYHSELNMSSLELGDSALYFCASSLVRGEAFFGQGTRLTVV.

The genes are TRBV18 and TRBJ2-5; D is uncertain. This CDR3 region has 13 residues. The germline gives CDR1 KGHSH, CDR2 LQKENI. Trimming stripped 0 bases from V and 3 bases from J, with 5 bases between. The CDR3 nucleotides are TGTGCCAGCTCACCACCCTCTAAAGAGACCCAGTACTTC. Protein product: CASSPPSKETQYF.

This clone occurred a few times. This chain uses TRBV6-1 with TRBJ2-1; perhaps TRBD2 as D (6 bases). The V and J ends lost 6 bases and 6 bases respectively, with 12 bases between them. Germline V gene data show CDR1 as MNHNS and CDR2 as SASEGT. The CDR3 loop spans 13 amino acids. CDR3: CASRYGTANEQFF. The DNA of the CDR3 is TGTGCCAGCAGGTACGGGACTGCCAATGAGCAGTTCTTC.

Only a few counts were recorded for this clone. This sample includes further DNA sequences coding for the same CDR3. This chain links TRBV9 with TRBJ2-5; tentative D call: TRBD1 (6 bases). The V gene lost 1 base and the J gene lost 5 bases, with 9 bases spanning the gap. The CDR3 spans 13 residues. Germline assignment: CDR1 SGDLS and CDR2 YYNGEE. CDR3 sequence reads: CASSVQGTETQYF. CDR3 sequence (DNA): TGTGCCAGCAGCGTACAGGGGACGGAGACCCAGTACTTC.

This rearrangement joins TRBV7-9 to TRBJ2-3; D call uncertain. Trimming took off 5 bases at V and 2 bases at J, with 5 bases between the two ends. Germline CDR1 and CDR2: SEHNR and FQNEAQ (reference sequence). There are 12 residues in the CDR3. CDR3: CASSITTDTQYF. CDR3 nucleotides: TGTGCCAGCAGCATAACCACAGATACGCAGTATTTT.

A note on this clone: This could be a read error, since a much larger clone is one nucleotide away. The chain links TRBV28 to TRBJ2-5; 10 bases line up with TRBD2. Germline CDR1 reads MDHEN; CDR2 reads SYDVKM. The CDR3 has 16 residues. The CDR3 spells CASKAGGTHPQEAQYF. The CDR3 DNA sequence: TGTGCCAGCAAAGCGGGAGGGACCCACCCTCAAGAGGCCCAGTACTTC.